This TCR beta chain was recovered during a study of blood T cell repertoires in COVID-19. At the level of the study: In each case, the material was cDNA or gDNA derived from T cells, B-cell-depleted T cells, or PBMCs.

The CDR3 is 13 amino acids. V gave up 7 bases and J gave up 6 bases, with 13 bases separating them. Patients from Seattle were sampled longitudinally, starting during active infection. As processed by the authors: Reference gene primer amplification yielded estimated nucleated cell counts. TCRdb's table, derived via immunoSEQ multiplex PCR, lists solely in-frame clones and lacks some. For V, J and clone size, that table is used; D and trimming come from the DNA. The table has 500,000 to 600,000 clones, around 90% seen once; the top ten hold roughly 7.4%. The rearrangement uses TRBV12-3 or TRBV12-4 and TRBJ1-5, with D perhaps TRBD1 (5 bases). The sample comprised peripheral blood. This clonotype originated in a woman between 45 and 60 years old with COVID-19, enrolled during active disease. CDR3 nucleotides: TGTGCCAGCAACACCGTGGGGCCTCAGCCCCAGCATTTT. Translated, it gives CASNTVGPQPQHF.